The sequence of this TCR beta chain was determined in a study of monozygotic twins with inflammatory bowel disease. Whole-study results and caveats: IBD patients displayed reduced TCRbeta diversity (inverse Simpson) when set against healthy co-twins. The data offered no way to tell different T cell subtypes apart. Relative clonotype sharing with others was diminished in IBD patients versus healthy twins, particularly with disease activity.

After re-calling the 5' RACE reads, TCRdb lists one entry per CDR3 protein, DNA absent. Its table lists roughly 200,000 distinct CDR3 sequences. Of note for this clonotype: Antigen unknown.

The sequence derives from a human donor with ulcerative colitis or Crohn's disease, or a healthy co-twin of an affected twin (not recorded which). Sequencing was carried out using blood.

The CDR3 sequence is CASSSGQLNQPQHF. The gene calls are TRBV6-5 and TRBJ1-5; the TCRdb D gene call, TRBD1, has no DNA to confirm it. The CDR3 is 14 amino acids. Germline V gives CDR1 MNHEY, CDR2 SVGAGI.